The 9 T cell receptor beta chains in this list originate from one sample, sequenced in a study of tissue T cells after allogeneic stem cell transplantation. TCRdb's table, derived via immunoSEQ multiplex PCR, lists solely in-frame clones and lacks some. The table includes some 8,700 clones, roughly 45% detected once. Time point described: mouse harvest day 7 after allogeneic transplant. Mouse grafts combined 10^7 T-cell-depleted bone marrow cells with 10^6 splenic CD5+ T cells. The material sequenced was skin. These receptors all come from a female BALB/c mouse given C57BL/6 T cells with graft-versus-host disease after an allogeneic hematopoietic cell transplant.

By sample share, this clone is medium-sized. The gene names here belong to mouse. Read coverage stops 1 residue before the CDR3 terminus; the germline J gene supplies the remainder. This rearrangement joins TRBV16 to TRBJ2-7, with unresolved D. Trimming pared 0 bases from V and 4 bases from J, leaving 4 bases between. The germline V gene encodes CDR1 SGHSA and CDR2 FRNQAP. This CDR3 has 12 residues. The CDR3 is CASSLELYEQYF. The part of the CDR3 DNA that was read is TGTGCAAGCAGCTTAGAGCTGTATGAACAGTAC.

Worth noting for this clone: The gene symbols are mouse symbols. The read ends 1 residue early relative to the CDR3; the germline J gene fills the gap. The chain recombines TRBV23 with TRBJ2-4; TRBD1, as called in the table, went unchecked against the DNA. The CDR3 is 14 residues long. CDR1 is KGHTA, CDR2 FQNQQP, per germline. The sequenced part of the CDR3 DNA is TGCTCCAGCAGTCAATCAGGGAGTCAAAACACCTTGTAC. Protein: CSSSQSGSQNTLY. The entire CDR3 reads CSSSQSGSQNTLYF.

To note about this clone: Any gene name here is a mouse gene name. The observed sequence ends 1 residue before the CDR3 terminus, with the missing tail filled in from the germline J gene. The V and J genes are TRBV26 and TRBJ1-5; possible D gene TRBD1, 5 bases. The length of the CDR3 is 14 residues. V was clipped by 1 base and J by 2 bases, with 6 bases between them. Germline-derived CDR1 and CDR2 are KGHPV and FQNQEV (reference sequence). The chain's CDR3 is CASSLWGDNQAPLF. The CDR3 bases that were read are TGTGCCAGCAGTCTGTGGGGGGACAACCAGGCTCCGCTT.

Comments on this clone: Genes and germline come from the mouse. CDR3 protein: CASSPGANTGQLYF. The CDR3 bases that were read are TGTGCCAGCTCCCCAGGGGCAAACACCGGGCAGCTCTAC. The chain recombines TRBV12-1 with TRBJ2-2; the D gene is possibly TRBD1 (6 bases). The read halts 1 residue ahead of the CDR3 end, with the missing end drawn from the germline J gene. V lost 4 bases, J lost 0 bases, and 8 bases lay in between. Germline V gene sequence: CDR1 SGHSN, CDR2 HYEKVE. The CDR3 has 14 amino acids.

Of note for this clone: Each gene name is a mouse one. The read ends 1 residue shy of where the CDR3 ends; the end is completed using the germline J gene. The chain links TRBV19 to TRBJ1-6, with TRBD1 matching 8 bases. TRBJ1-6 is an open reading frame, and its role is uncertain. The germline CDR1 and CDR2 sequences are FNHDT and SITEND (reference sequence). V shed 5 bases, J shed 3 bases, and the junction held 4 bases outside the gene matches. The CDR3 consists of 15 residues. Partial CDR3 DNA: TGTGCCAGCAGCCCCGGACAGGGCTATAATTCGCCCCTCTAC. Translated: CASSPGQGYNSPLY. The whole CDR3 protein is CASSPGQGYNSPLYF.

About this clone: The gene names here belong to mouse. The same CDR3 arises from other DNA sequences in this sample as well. Partial CDR3 DNA: TGTGCCAGCAGTCAACAGGGGGGGACAGAAGTCTTC. The encoded protein is CASSQQGGTEVF. The whole CDR3 protein reads CASSQQGGTEVFF. This chain connects TRBV26 to TRBJ1-1; 8 bases are a match to TRBD1. The CDR3 is cut off 1 residue early in the read; its end comes from the germline J gene. Germline V gives CDR1 KGHPV, CDR2 FQNQEV (reference sequence). This CDR3 comprises 13 residues. J lost 5 bases, V lost 4 bases, and 3 bases had no gene match.

Comments on this clone: Each gene name is a mouse one. The read falls 1 residue short of the CDR3 end, and the missing part is taken from the germline J gene. This chain connects TRBV31 to TRBJ2-5, with 11 bases that match TRBD2. The CDR3 is 14 residues long. Trimming took 2 bases from V and 6 from J; bases not matched to a gene: 4. Germline V lookup: CDR1 GKSSPN, CDR2 SITVG. The CDR3 bases that were read are TGTGCCTGGAGTTACTGGGGGGGCGGGGACACCCAGTAC. As protein: CAWSYWGGGDTQY. The CDR3 in its entirety is CAWSYWGGGDTQYF.

This clone appeared a few times. Gene labels here are mouse ones. The DNA ends 1 residue before the CDR3 does, and the rest of the CDR3 is filled in from the germline J gene. J is TRBJ2-3 and V is TRBV13-3; the D is unclear. This CDR3 has 14 amino acids. V gave up 1 base and J gave up 0 bases, with 6 bases separating them. Germline CDR1 is NNHDY and CDR2 is SYVADS. The CDR3 bases that were read are TGTGCCAGCAGTGATTCTGACAGTGCAGAAACGCTGTAT. It yields the protein CASSDSDSAETLY. The whole CDR3 protein is CASSDSDSAETLYF.

This clone was observed a handful of times. The listed genes are named as in mouse. The CDR3 end falls 1 residue outside the read, so it is completed with the germline J gene. The chain employs TRBV4 and TRBJ2-7; unclear D gene. V was pared by 4 bases and J by 4 bases, with 5 bases between. The CDR3 spans 11 residues. The V gene's germline CDR1 is LGHDT and CDR2 YNNKQL (reference sequence). CDR3 DNA, as far as it was read: TGTGCCAGCAGCTTCCTTTATGAACAGTAC. As protein: CASSFLYEQY. The full CDR3 protein reads CASSFLYEQYF.